This T cell receptor (beta chain) was recovered during a study of T cells in localized non-small cell lung cancer. The CDR3 runs 15 residues. Trimming took 0 bases from V and 2 from J; bases not matched to a gene: 3. The germline gives CDR1 SGHAT, CDR2 FQNNGV. Study results and caveats: Adjacent uninvolved lung tissue had the highest T cell clonality, exceeding tumor. Heterogeneity within the tumor remains possible, as just one region underwent sequencing.

Worth noting for this clone: Its antigen remains unknown.

Some clones are missing from TCRdb's copy, which holds only in-frame ones; the method was immunoSEQ multiplex PCR. The sample consists of about 20,000 clones, about nine tenths of them appearing once. V usage is TRBV11-2 and J usage is TRBJ2-7; 8 positions agree with TRBD2. This clonotype was obtained from a man between 40 and 70 years old with stage II squamous cell lung carcinoma. This sample comprised PBMCs, obtained before any cancer treatment. The CDR3 DNA reads TGTGCCAGCAGCTTAGATCATAGCGGGACCTACGAGCAGTACTTC. It yields the protein CASSLDHSGTYEQYF.